The 14 T cell receptor beta chains presented below share a single source sample, sequenced in a study of beta chain features in type 1 diabetes. Expressed TCRB transcripts were sequenced after all isolated RNA was converted to cDNA. Clones were read by immunoSEQ multiplex PCR, and TCRdb kept only the in-frame ones, dropping some. The table shows about 290,000 clones, with around 7.8% occurring only once. Sequenced material: central memory CD4+ T cells from blood. The receptor set was obtained from a woman under 30 in good health.

This clone came up a few times. V usage is TRBV29-1 and J usage is TRBJ1-4, with D tentatively TRBD1 (5 bases). From germline, CDR1 is SQVTM and CDR2 ANQGSEA. The CDR3 length is 14 residues. Trimming left V 6 bases short and J 0 bases short, with 11 bases between. The CDR3 protein is CSVQQAPTNEKLFF. The CDR3 DNA reads as TGCAGCGTACAACAGGCGCCAACTAATGAAAAACTGTTTTTT.

The chain combines TRBV2 with TRBJ1-3; TRBD1 matches 8 bases. This CDR3 is built from 15 residues. V lost 6 bases, J lost 3 bases, and 7 bases stayed unmatched. CDR1 and CDR2 from the germline V gene are SNHLY and FYNNEI. Here the CDR3 DNA reads TGTGCCAGCAGGGCGACAGGGACAGGTGGAAACACCATATATTTT. Residues: CASRATGTGGNTIYF.

The chain couples TRBV15 to TRBJ2-1, with 9 bases fitting TRBD1. V lost 3 bases, J lost 10 bases, and 13 bases stayed unmatched. CDR1 is LNHNV and CDR2 is YYDKDF in the germline V gene (reference sequence). The CDR3 sequence is 16 residues long. The CDR3 loop is CATSRTSGTGFEEQFF. The DNA for the CDR3 is TGTGCCACCAGCAGGACTTCCGGGACAGGGTTTGAGGAGCAGTTCTTC.

This clone was seen at least ten times. This chain links TRBV6-1 with TRBJ1-2; D is ambiguous. The CDR3 is made up of 15 amino acids. V lost 7 bases, J lost 4 bases, and 19 bases lay in between. The germline CDR1 and CDR2 sequences are MNHNS and SASEGT. CDR3 in DNA: TGTGCCAGCACGTGGGATTCGAGAGGGCCCTATGGCTACACCTTC. Its translation: CASTWDSRGPYGYTF.

There are a few counts of this clone. The rearrangement links TRBV19 to TRBJ2-3; 9 positions match TRBD1. V lost 5 bases, J lost 9 bases, and 15 bases stayed unmatched. The CDR3 totals 16 residues. Germline CDR1 LNHDA, CDR2 SQIVND (reference sequence). The CDR3: CASSENRGRVKQTQYF. CDR3 coding DNA: TGTGCCAGTAGTGAAAACAGGGGGCGCGTCAAGCAGACGCAGTATTTT.

This clone was observed a handful of times. V and J are TRBV27 and TRBJ2-5, with D unclear. The CDR3 loop spans 16 amino acids. The V and J ends lost 4 bases and 8 bases respectively, with 23 bases between them. Germline V lookup: CDR1 MNHEY, CDR2 SMNVEV (reference sequence). CDR3 loop: CASSSMTHYGKSTQYF. CDR3 nucleotide sequence: TGTGCCAGCAGTTCTATGACACACTACGGCAAGAGTACCCAGTACTTC.

This sequence joins TRBV7-6 and TRBJ2-3, with TRBD1 matching over 8 bases. Germline CDR1 reads SGHVS; CDR2 reads FNYEAQ. Germline trimming cut 5 bases from V and 3 bases from J; bases unmatched to any gene: 7. The CDR3 is made up of 15 amino acids. The CDR3 region has the DNA TGTGCCAGCAGCCTAAACAGGGGGACAACAGATACGCAGTATTTT. It codes for CASSLNRGTTDTQYF.

The chain combines TRBV13 with TRBJ2-1, with D hard to call. Germline V gives CDR1 PRHDT, CDR2 FYEKMQ (reference sequence). Trimming stripped 3 bases from V and 0 bases from J, with 6 bases between. This CDR3 is built from 14 residues. The CDR3 nucleotides read TGTGCCAGCAGCTTTCGGAGCTCCTACAATGAGCAGTTCTTC. This sequence encodes CASSFRSSYNEQFF.

The CDR3 DNA follows: TGTGCCTGGAGTGCCAACACTGAAAAACTGTTTTTT. Its translation: CAWSANTEKLFF. The gene calls are TRBV30 and TRBJ1-4, with no clear D. In germline, CDR1 is GTSNPN, CDR2 SVGIG (reference sequence). The CDR3 is made up of 12 amino acids. The V and J ends lost 1 base and 7 bases respectively, with 7 bases between them.

This clone came up a few times. Other DNA variants within this sample encode the same CDR3. V is TRBV18 and J is TRBJ1-1; no clear D. The V gene's germline CDR1 is KGHSH and CDR2 LQKENI. The V and J ends lost 6 bases and 3 bases respectively, with 5 bases between them. This CDR3 has 11 residues. DNA for the CDR3: TGTGCCAGCTCCGCAGACACTGAAGCTTTCTTT. It translates to CASSADTEAFF.

The sample holds a few counts of this clone. This chain uses TRBV7-2 with TRBJ1-1, with D possibly TRBD1 on 5 matching bases. The V and J ends lost 1 base and 3 bases respectively, with 12 bases between them. This CDR3 contains 15 residues. The V gene's germline CDR1 is SGHTA and CDR2 FQGNSA. CDR3 sequence (DNA): TGTGCCAGCAGCTTAGACCGTGGGGCAGACACTGAAGCTTTCTTT. It encodes CASSLDRGADTEAFF.

The chain links TRBV5-4 to TRBJ1-1; D not certain. The CDR3 has 15 residues. V shed 2 bases and J shed 7 bases, with 18 bases lying between them. Germline assignment: CDR1 SGHNT and CDR2 YYREEE (reference sequence). The DNA for the CDR3 is TGTGCCAGCAGCTTTGGAGGCGAGACGACCCGTGAAGCTTTCTTT. This translates into CASSFGGETTREAFF.

This clone turned up a few times. The chain combines TRBV5-1 with TRBJ2-3, with 12 nucleotides matching TRBD1. The CDR3 loop spans 15 amino acids. Trimming cost V 4 bases and J 1 base; bases outside gene matches: 1. The germline V gene has CDR1 SGHRS and CDR2 YFSETQ. The CDR3 sequence is CASSGTGGGTDTQYF. CDR3 DNA sequence: TGCGCCAGCAGCGGGACAGGGGGCGGCACAGATACGCAGTATTTT.

This clone turned up a few times. The chain links TRBV4-3 to TRBJ1-3, with unresolved D. The ends were cut back, 2 bases at V and 0 bases at J, with 8 bases in the middle. Germline CDR1 and CDR2: LGHNA and YSLEER. The CDR3 is made up of 15 amino acids. CDR3 coding DNA: TGCGCCAGCAGCCAATCGGGTTTCTCTGGAAACACCATATATTTT. Amino acid sequence: CASSQSGFSGNTIYF.